Following are 5 T cell receptor beta chains from one sample sequenced in a study of CD8+CD57+ T cells in acquired aplastic anemia (dated by TCRdb to the late 2010s). The sequencing machine was an Illumina HiSeq 2000. Genomic DNA was used as template for profiling of TCR beta VDJ combinations and CDR3 sequences. Starting from the raw public reads, TCRdb applied fastp trimming at Q25, assembled clones with MiXCR and retained in-frame beta chains. Rows with one shared CDR3 protein collapse into an entry with the most common genes and DNA. The sample table holds around 64,000 distinct CDR3 sequences, of which 45% to 70% were seen once. 2% to 2.5% of the sample belongs to the ten largest clones. Sequences were obtained from sorted CD4+, CD8+, or CD8+CD57+ T cells (not recorded which) from PBMCs. The receptors were sampled from a human donor in good health, serving as a control.

This clonotype was picked up one time. V usage is TRBV2 and J usage is TRBJ2-7, with 12 bases that match TRBD2. In germline, CDR1 is SNHLY, CDR2 FYNNEI. The CDR3 consists of 15 residues. The V gene end was trimmed by 2 bases and the J gene end by 5 bases; junction bases not matched to a gene: 4. CDR3 sequence: CASSERTSGIDEQYF. CDR3 sequence (DNA): TGTGCCAGCAGTGAACGGACTAGCGGGATCGACGAGCAGTACTTC.

The chain recombines TRBV24-1 with TRBJ2-7, with 12 bases that match TRBD2. Germline values: CDR1 KGHDR, CDR2 SFDVKD. The CDR3 consists of 16 residues. Trimming took 3 bases from V and 2 from J; bases not matched to a gene: 4. In DNA, the CDR3 is TGTGCCACCAGTGATCTAGCGGGAGGGTCAACCTACGAGCAGTACTTC. Translated: CATSDLAGGSTYEQYF.

This clonotype was counted a few times. Possible read error: a much larger clone is one base away. The CDR3 DNA follows: TGTGCCAGCAGTTCAGTAGGCTACAATGAGCAGTTCTTC. Residues: CASSSVGYNEQFF. V and J are TRBV12-3 or TRBV12-4 and TRBJ2-1; D remains unclear. Trimming stripped 4 bases from V and 3 bases from J, with 7 bases between. The CDR3 runs 13 residues.

This clonotype was observed many times. This chain's CDR3 is CASSLGSNQPQHF. CDR3 coding DNA: TGCGCCAGCAGCTTGGGTAGCAATCAGCCCCAGCATTTT. The V call is TRBV5-1, the J call TRBJ1-5, with unresolved D. Germline-derived CDR1 and CDR2 are SGHRS and YFSETQ. V lost 0 bases to trimming and J lost 0 bases, with 1 base between them. The CDR3 runs to 13 residues.

The rearrangement links TRBV30 to TRBJ2-7, with D unresolved. The CDR3 sequence is 11 residues long. From germline, CDR1 is GTSNPN and CDR2 SVGIG (reference sequence). Trimming left V 5 bases short and J 6 bases short, with 11 bases between. The CDR3 DNA reads TGTGCCTGGGGCCGGGCCCTCGAGCAGTACTTC. Translated: CAWGRALEQYF.